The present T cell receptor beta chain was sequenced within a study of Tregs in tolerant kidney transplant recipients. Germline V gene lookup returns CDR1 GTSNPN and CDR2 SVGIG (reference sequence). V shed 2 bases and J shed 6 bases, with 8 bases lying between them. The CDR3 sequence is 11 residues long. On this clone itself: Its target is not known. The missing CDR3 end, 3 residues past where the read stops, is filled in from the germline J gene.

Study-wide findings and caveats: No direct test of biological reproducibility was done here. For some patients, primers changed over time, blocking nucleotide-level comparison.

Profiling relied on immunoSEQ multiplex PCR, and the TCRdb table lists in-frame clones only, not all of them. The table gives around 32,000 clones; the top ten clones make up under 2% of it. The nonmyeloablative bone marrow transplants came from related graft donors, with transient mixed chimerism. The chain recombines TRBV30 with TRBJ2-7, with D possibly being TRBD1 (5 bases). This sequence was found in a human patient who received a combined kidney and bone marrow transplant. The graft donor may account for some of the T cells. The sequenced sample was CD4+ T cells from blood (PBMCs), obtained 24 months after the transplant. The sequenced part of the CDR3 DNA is TGTGCCTGGAGTCAGGGCGCCGAG. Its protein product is CAWSQGAE. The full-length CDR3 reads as CAWSQGAEQYF.